Below, 29 T cell receptor beta chains from the same sample are listed, as sequenced in a study of early stage breast cancer tumors. Profiled with immunoSEQ multiplex PCR; TCRdb holds only in-frame clones, not every one. The data hold about 11,000 clones, with about 73% observed a single time. Sequencing was done on a sample of breast tumor tissue. These receptor sequences come from a person aged 35-55 years with breast cancer.

DNA for the CDR3: TGTGCCAGCTCATCAGATAGCAATCAGCCCCAGCATTTT. Residues: CASSSDSNQPQHF. The rearrangement links TRBV18 to TRBJ1-5, with D unclear. This CDR3 has 13 residues. Germline V gene lookup returns CDR1 KGHSH and CDR2 LQKENI. Trimming left V 5 bases short and J 0 bases short, with 5 bases between. The full variable domain, with the rest looked up from reference TRBV18 and TRBJ1-5, is NAGVMQNPRHLVRRRGQEARLRCSPMKGHSHVYWYRQLPEEGLKFMVYLQKENIIDESGMPKERFSAEFPKEGPSILRIQQVVRGDSAAYFCASSSDSNQPQHFGDGTRLSIL.

The CDR3 here is CASSLEGTYLYEQYF. CDR3 DNA: TGTGCCAGCAGCTTAGAGGGGACGTACCTCTACGAGCAGTACTTC. This chain connects TRBV11-3 to TRBJ2-7; D may be TRBD1 or TRBD2 (5 bases each). CDR3 length: 15 residues. Trimming took 0 bases from V and 3 from J, leaving 12 bases between them. CDR1 and CDR2 (germline): SGHNT, YENEEA.

V gene TRBV5-3 combines with J gene TRBJ2-5; 15 nucleotides agree with TRBD2. TRBV5-3 is an ORF for which the function is uncertain. The CDR3 contains 19 residues. V lost 4 bases, J lost 5 bases, and 15 bases stayed unmatched. The CDR3 bases are TGTGCCAGAAGCGCGATCCGGACTAGCGGGAGGGCGGTATGTGAGACCCAGTACTTC. It specifies CARSAIRTSGRAVCETQYF.

The rearrangement joins TRBV2 to TRBJ2-5; D remains unclear. The CDR3 spans 14 residues. Germline CDR1 reads SNHLY; CDR2 reads FYNNEI. Trimming shortened V by 6 bases and J by 5 bases, and 16 bases separated the two germline ends. The CDR3 DNA follows: TGTGCCAGCAGACCACCCGGATGGTTGGAGACCCAGTACTTC. Protein product: CASRPPGWLETQYF.

This clone was counted only a few times. The chain is built from TRBV2 and TRBJ2-4; 8 bases map to TRBD2. The germline V gene has CDR1 SNHLY and CDR2 FYNNEI. V lost 5 bases and J lost 5; bases outside the gene matches: 5. The CDR3 runs to 14 residues. Written as DNA, the CDR3 is TGTGCCAGCAGTTTAGCGGGAATCCAAAACATTCAGTACTTC. This encodes CASSLAGIQNIQYF.

The rearrangement links TRBV7-6 to TRBJ2-7; D perhaps matches TRBD1 (6 bases). V lost 1 base and J 7 bases, leaving 11 bases between the germline ends. Germline CDR1 reads SGHVS; CDR2 reads FNYEAQ. This CDR3 is built from 13 residues. CDR3 in amino acids: CASSLDLRGEQYF. The CDR3 DNA reads as TGTGCCAGCAGCTTAGATCTTAGGGGGGAGCAGTACTTC.

The CDR3 DNA is TGTGCCAGCAGTTACGACAGAGCCGAAAAACTGTTTTTT. It is translated as CASSYDRAEKLFF. The chain has TRBV27 and TRBJ1-4; weak D call: TRBD1 (5 bases). The CDR3 runs to 13 residues. The V end lost 4 bases, the J end lost 8 bases, and 11 bases lay between the germline ends. The V gene's germline CDR1 is MNHEY and CDR2 SMNVEV (reference sequence).

The rearrangement joins TRBV5-1 to TRBJ2-7; D uncertain. Trimming took off 4 bases at V and 0 bases at J, with 14 bases between the two ends. The germline CDR1 and CDR2 sequences are SGHRS and YFSETQ. The CDR3 consists of 15 residues. This chain's CDR3 is CASSPDPPSSYEQYF. The CDR3 region has the DNA TGCGCCAGCAGCCCGGACCCCCCGAGCTCCTACGAGCAGTACTTC.

V is TRBV19 and J is TRBJ1-2; a possible D gene is TRBD1 (6 bases). CDR3 length: 15 amino acids. V lost 3 bases to trimming and J lost 4 bases, with 15 bases between them. Germline-derived CDR1 and CDR2 are LNHDA and SQIVND (reference sequence). The CDR3: CASSIQGTGGYGYTF. The DNA for the CDR3 is TGTGCCAGTAGTATCCAGGGGACGGGAGGCTATGGCTACACCTTC.

The gene calls are TRBV7-8 and TRBJ2-5, with 7 bases that match TRBD1. This CDR3 has 13 residues. Germline values: CDR1 SGHVS, CDR2 FQNEAQ. V shed 1 base, J shed 7 bases, and the junction held 3 bases outside the gene matches. The CDR3 loop reads CASSLGAGGTQYF. The DNA for the CDR3 is TGTGCCAGCAGCTTAGGTGCAGGGGGGACCCAGTACTTC. The full variable domain, in which reference TRBV7-8 and TRBJ2-5 provide the parts outside the CDR3, is GAGVSQSPRYKVAKRGQDVALRCDPISGHVSLFWYQQALGQGPEFLTYFQNEAQLDKSGLPSDRFFAERPEGSVSTLKIQRTQQEDSAVYLCASSLGAGGTQYFGPGTRLLVL.

V and J are TRBV30 and TRBJ2-5; 8 nucleotides align to TRBD2. Germline V gives CDR1 GTSNPN, CDR2 SVGIG (reference sequence). CDR3 size: 16 residues. The V and J ends lost 1 base and 4 bases, in that order; junction bases with no gene match: 11. CDR3 sequence (DNA): TGTGCCTGGAGTGAGGGTCTGAGCGGGAGTCGAGAGACCCAGTACTTC. Its translation: CAWSEGLSGSRETQYF.

This clone was found a few times. V usage is TRBV7-3 and J usage is TRBJ2-1, with TRBD2 matching 8 bases. J gave up 6 bases and V 5 bases, and 15 bases lay outside the gene matches. Germline loops: CDR1 SGHTA, CDR2 FQGTGA. The CDR3 is 17 amino acids. The CDR3 region is CASSPNSGGRTPNEQFF. CDR3 coding DNA: TGTGCCAGCAGCCCAAACTCTGGCGGGAGGACTCCCAATGAGCAGTTCTTC.

The genes are TRBV30 and TRBJ2-7; D not resolved. Germline V CDR1 and CDR2: GTSNPN, SVGIG (reference sequence). CDR3 length: 13 amino acids. V dropped 1 base and J dropped 2 bases, with 9 bases sitting between them. The CDR3 loop is CAWSDGVTYEQYF. DNA of the CDR3: TGTGCCTGGAGTGATGGGGTGACCTACGAGCAGTACTTC.

V gene TRBV6-4 combines with J gene TRBJ2-2; D may correspond to TRBD1 or TRBD2 (5 bases each). Trimming cost V 3 bases and J 3 bases, with 5 bases left between them. CDR3 length: 13 amino acids. Germline CDR1 reads MRHNA; CDR2 reads SNTAGT. The CDR3 region has the DNA TGTGCCAGCAGTGAGGGGGACACCGGGGAGCTGTTTTTT. Protein sequence: CASSEGDTGELFF.

This clone showed up just a few times. V usage is TRBV4-1 and J usage is TRBJ2-7; tentatively, D is TRBD1 (6 bases). With 1 base removed from V and 0 bases from J, the gap between germline ends came to 10 bases. Germline CDR1 is MGHRA and CDR2 is YSYEKL. CDR3 size: 15 residues. CDR3 bases: TGCGCCAGCAGCCAAGGCATGGACAGCTCCTACGAGCAGTACTTC. Protein sequence: CASSQGMDSSYEQYF.

The rearrangement links TRBV30 to TRBJ1-3; D not certain. This CDR3 spans 11 amino acids. Germline V lookup: CDR1 GTSNPN, CDR2 SVGIG (reference sequence). The CDR3 DNA sequence: TGTGCTTTGAGACCCGGAAACACCATATATTTT. It codes for CALRPGNTIYF.

This rearrangement joins TRBV7-9 to TRBJ2-5; TRBD2 agrees at 9 bases. In germline, CDR1 is SEHNR, CDR2 FQNEAQ (reference sequence). The CDR3 has 18 amino acids. After removal of 5 bases from V and 4 bases from J, the junction contained 17 bases not matched to a gene. CDR3 bases: TGTGCCAGCAGCCCTCCCACCTTTAGCGGGAGTGGCTCAGAGACCCAGTACTTC. It specifies CASSPPTFSGSGSETQYF. Supplemented by reference TRBV7-9 and TRBJ2-5, the full variable domain reads DTGVSQNPRHKITKRGQNVTFRCDPISEHNRLYWYRQTLGQGPEFLTYFQNEAQLEKSRLLSDRFSAERPKGSFSTLEIQRTEQGDSAMYLCASSPPTFSGSGSETQYFGPGTRLLVL.

The genes are TRBV13 and TRBJ1-1; D call uncertain. The CDR3 is 15 residues long. V was cut by 5 bases and J by 4 bases, with 17 bases left in between. CDR1 PRHDT and CDR2 FYEKMQ come from the germline V gene (reference sequence). Here the CDR3 DNA reads TGTGCCAGCAGCACATACCCCCCCGGGTTCACTGAAGCTTTCTTT. Translating it yields CASSTYPPGFTEAFF.

The chain recombines TRBV5-6 with TRBJ2-3, with a weak D call TRBD2 (6 bases). V dropped 6 bases and J dropped 5 bases, with 22 bases sitting between them. Germline CDR1 SGHDT, CDR2 YYEEEE. The CDR3 is made up of 16 amino acids. The CDR3 sequence: CASTPQVGRSGDTQYF. DNA of the CDR3: TGTGCCAGCACTCCCCAGGTGGGGAGGTCCGGAGATACGCAGTATTTT.

This clone was seen a few times. The junction does not match germline at one end; this may be a read error. The chain joins TRBV7-9 to TRBJ1-1; TRBD1 matches 9 bases. Germline CDR1 and CDR2: SEHNR and FQNEAQ (reference sequence). There are 12 residues in the CDR3. The CDR3 spells CASSLGTGVREF. The CDR3 region has the DNA TGTGCCAGCAGCTTAGGGACAGGGGTTAGGGAGTTT.

This clone turned up a few times. The V call is TRBV7-9, the J call TRBJ2-7; 9 bases are a match to TRBD2. CDR1 SEHNR and CDR2 FQNEAQ come from the germline V gene (reference sequence). The CDR3 length is 14 residues. The V gene end was trimmed by 5 bases and the J gene end by 2 bases; junction bases not matched to a gene: 4. The CDR3 DNA is TGTGCCAGCAGCCCGGGACTAGCCCCCTACGAGCAGTACTTC. This gives the protein CASSPGLAPYEQYF.

In its sample, this clone was seen a few times. J is TRBJ2-7 and V is TRBV7-2; TRBD1 matches 11 bases. The germline gives CDR1 SGHTA, CDR2 FQGNSA. The CDR3 is 16 residues long. Unmatched junction bases numbered 6, after V lost 0 bases and J lost 5 bases. The CDR3 DNA sequence: TGTGCCAGCAGCTTAGCCTTTGGGACAGGGGGTAACGAGCAGTACTTC. It yields the protein CASSLAFGTGGNEQYF.

Relative to its sample, this clone is large (0.1 to 1%). The sample has other DNA sequences that encode this CDR3 too. This chain's CDR3 is CSVGSSNNEQFF. The CDR3 DNA is TGCAGCGTTGGCAGCAGCAACAATGAGCAGTTCTTC. The chain is built from TRBV29-1 and TRBJ2-1; D gene unclear. Trimming took 4 bases from V and 5 from J, leaving 9 bases between them. Germline V lookup: CDR1 SQVTM, CDR2 ANQGSEA. CDR3 length: 12 residues.

The chain combines TRBV19 with TRBJ1-1; D is unresolved. Germline CDR1 LNHDA, CDR2 SQIVND (reference sequence). The germline V and J ends were trimmed by 4 bases and 1 base, with 10 bases remaining between them. The CDR3 is made up of 14 amino acids. The DNA of the CDR3 is TGTGCCAGTAGTACTGGACGGCAGAACACTGAAGCTTTCTTT. Encoded protein: CASSTGRQNTEAFF.

V gene TRBV7-9 combines with J gene TRBJ1-2; 7 positions match TRBD1. With V trimmed by 5 bases and J by 8 bases, 17 bases remained unmatched. The CDR3 extends over 16 amino acids. Per germline, CDR1 SEHNR and CDR2 FQNEAQ (reference sequence). The CDR3: CASSPTGAEPNWGYTF. Here the CDR3 DNA reads TGTGCCAGCAGCCCCACAGGGGCCGAACCGAACTGGGGCTACACCTTC.

J is TRBJ1-2 and V is TRBV6-5; no clear D. The CDR3 extends over 13 amino acids. Trimming removed 8 bases at V and 4 bases at J, with 14 bases between. Germline V CDR1 and CDR2: MNHEY, SVGAGI. The CDR3 sequence: CASQKGSGYGYTF. The CDR3 nucleotides read TGTGCCAGCCAGAAGGGAAGCGGCTATGGCTACACCTTC.

The V call is TRBV27, the J call TRBJ2-5; 9 bases match TRBD1. Trimming cost V 0 bases and J 3 bases; bases outside gene matches: 8. Germline V gene lookup returns CDR1 MNHEY and CDR2 SMNVEV (reference sequence). There are 17 residues in the CDR3. The CDR3 DNA reads TGTGCCAGCAGTTTATCGGCCCCCACAGGGGGCAAAGAGACCCAGTACTTC. Translating it yields CASSLSAPTGGKETQYF.

CDR3 amino acids: CASILDLMSGGYTF. The CDR3 bases are TGTGCCAGCATTCTGGATCTCATGTCGGGGGGCTACACCTTC. The gene calls are TRBV6-1 and TRBJ1-2, with D uncertain. Looked up from germline, CDR1 is MNHNS and CDR2 is SASEGT. The CDR3 length is 14 residues. The V and J ends lost 7 bases and 8 bases respectively, with 20 bases between them.

This chain connects TRBV9 to TRBJ1-2, with 7 bases fitting TRBD1. The junction had 14 bases not matched to a gene; V was cut back by 4 bases and J by 2 bases. The CDR3 is made up of 17 amino acids. From germline, CDR1 is SGDLS and CDR2 YYNGEE. Here the CDR3 DNA reads TGTGCCAGCAGCTCTAACATGGACAGGTCGCACAACTATGGCTACACCTTC. Encoded protein: CASSSNMDRSHNYGYTF.